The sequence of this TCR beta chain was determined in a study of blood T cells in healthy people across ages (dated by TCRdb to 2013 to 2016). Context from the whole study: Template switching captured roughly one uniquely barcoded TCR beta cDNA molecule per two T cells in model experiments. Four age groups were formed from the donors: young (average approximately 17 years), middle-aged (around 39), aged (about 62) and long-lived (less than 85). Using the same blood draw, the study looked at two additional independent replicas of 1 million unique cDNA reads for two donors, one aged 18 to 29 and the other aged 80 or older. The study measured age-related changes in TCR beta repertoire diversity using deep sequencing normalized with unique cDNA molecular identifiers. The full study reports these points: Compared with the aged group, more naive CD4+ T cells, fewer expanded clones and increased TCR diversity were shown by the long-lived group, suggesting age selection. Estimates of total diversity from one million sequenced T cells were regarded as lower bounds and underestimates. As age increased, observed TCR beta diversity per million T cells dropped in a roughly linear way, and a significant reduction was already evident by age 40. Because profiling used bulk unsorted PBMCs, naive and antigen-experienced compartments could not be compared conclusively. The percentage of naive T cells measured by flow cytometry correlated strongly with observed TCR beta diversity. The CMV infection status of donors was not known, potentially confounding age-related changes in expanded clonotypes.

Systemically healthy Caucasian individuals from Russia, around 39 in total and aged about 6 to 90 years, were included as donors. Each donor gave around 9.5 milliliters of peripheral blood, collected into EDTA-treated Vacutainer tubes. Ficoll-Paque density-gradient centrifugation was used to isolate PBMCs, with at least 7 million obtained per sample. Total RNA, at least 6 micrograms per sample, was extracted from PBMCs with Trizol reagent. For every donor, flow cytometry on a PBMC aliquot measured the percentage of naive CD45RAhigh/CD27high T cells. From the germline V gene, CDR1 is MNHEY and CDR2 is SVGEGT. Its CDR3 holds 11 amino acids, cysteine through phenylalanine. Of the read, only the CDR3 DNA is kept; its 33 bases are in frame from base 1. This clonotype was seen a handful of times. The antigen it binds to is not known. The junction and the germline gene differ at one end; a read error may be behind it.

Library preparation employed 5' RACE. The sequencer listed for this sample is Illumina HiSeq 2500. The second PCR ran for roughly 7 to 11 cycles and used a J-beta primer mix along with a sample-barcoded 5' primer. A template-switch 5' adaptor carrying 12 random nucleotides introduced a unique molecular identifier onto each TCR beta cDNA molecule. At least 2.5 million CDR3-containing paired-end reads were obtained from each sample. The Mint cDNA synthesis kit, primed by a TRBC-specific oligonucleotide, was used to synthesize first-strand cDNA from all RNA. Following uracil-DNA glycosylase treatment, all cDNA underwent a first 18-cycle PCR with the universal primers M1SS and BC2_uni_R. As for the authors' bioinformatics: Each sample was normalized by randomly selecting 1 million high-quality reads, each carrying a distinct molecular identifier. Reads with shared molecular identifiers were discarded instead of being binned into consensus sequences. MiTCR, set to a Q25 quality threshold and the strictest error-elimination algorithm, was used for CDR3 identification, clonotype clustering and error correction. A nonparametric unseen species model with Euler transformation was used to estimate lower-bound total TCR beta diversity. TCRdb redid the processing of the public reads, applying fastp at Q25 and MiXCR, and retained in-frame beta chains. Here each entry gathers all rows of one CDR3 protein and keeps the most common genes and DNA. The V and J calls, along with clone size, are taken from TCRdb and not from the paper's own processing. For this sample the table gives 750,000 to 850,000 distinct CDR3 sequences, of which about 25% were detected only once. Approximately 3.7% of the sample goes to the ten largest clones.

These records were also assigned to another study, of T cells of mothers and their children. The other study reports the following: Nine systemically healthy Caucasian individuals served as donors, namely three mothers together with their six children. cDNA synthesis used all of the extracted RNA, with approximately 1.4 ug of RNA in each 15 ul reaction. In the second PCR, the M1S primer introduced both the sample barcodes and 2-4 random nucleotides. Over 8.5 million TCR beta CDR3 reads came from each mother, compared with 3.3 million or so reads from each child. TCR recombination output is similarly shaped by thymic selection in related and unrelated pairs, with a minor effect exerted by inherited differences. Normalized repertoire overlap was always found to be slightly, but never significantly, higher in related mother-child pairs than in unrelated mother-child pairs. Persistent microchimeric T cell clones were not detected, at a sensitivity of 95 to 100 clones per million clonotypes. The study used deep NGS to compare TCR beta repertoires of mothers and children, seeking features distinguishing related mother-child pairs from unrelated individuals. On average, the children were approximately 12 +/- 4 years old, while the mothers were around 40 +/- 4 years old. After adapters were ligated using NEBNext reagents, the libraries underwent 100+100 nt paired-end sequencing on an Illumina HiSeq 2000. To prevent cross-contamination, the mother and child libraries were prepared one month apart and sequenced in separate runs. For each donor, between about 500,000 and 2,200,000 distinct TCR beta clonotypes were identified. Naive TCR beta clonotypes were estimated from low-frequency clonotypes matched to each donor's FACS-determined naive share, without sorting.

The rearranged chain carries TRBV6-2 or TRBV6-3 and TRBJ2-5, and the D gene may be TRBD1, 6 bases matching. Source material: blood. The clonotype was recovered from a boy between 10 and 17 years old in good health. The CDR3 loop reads CARHRDETQYF. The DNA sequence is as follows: TGTGCCAGGCACAGGGATGAGACCCAGTATTTC.